The clone carrying this T cell receptor beta chain was counted many times. The V gene end was trimmed by 4 bases and the J gene end by 0 bases; junction bases not matched to a gene: 5. CDR1 is SGHNT, CDR2 YYREEE, per germline (reference sequence). The CDR3 has 15 amino acids. Genomic DNA served as the source from which two-round multiplex PCR generated TCR beta CDR3 amplicons. The first PCR round targeted every TRBV and TRBJ gene with specific primers. TCRdb re-called the multiplex PCR reads through MiXCR, storing one row per CDR3 protein. The sample carries more than 15,000 distinct CDR3 sequences, approximately 15% recorded once. This entry is derived from a study of prognosis after radiotherapy for stage I lung cancer.

The TCR sequence derives from a donor over 45 with non-small cell lung cancer. The V and J genes are TRBV5-4 and TRBJ2-7; the match to TRBD2 covers 9 bases. The material sequenced was PBMCs, taken before or after stereotactic body radiation therapy (not recorded which). The CDR3 reads CASSRAGGSSYEQYF. For the CDR3, the DNA is TGTGCCAGCAGCCGCGCGGGAGGGAGCTCCTACGAGCAGTACTTC.